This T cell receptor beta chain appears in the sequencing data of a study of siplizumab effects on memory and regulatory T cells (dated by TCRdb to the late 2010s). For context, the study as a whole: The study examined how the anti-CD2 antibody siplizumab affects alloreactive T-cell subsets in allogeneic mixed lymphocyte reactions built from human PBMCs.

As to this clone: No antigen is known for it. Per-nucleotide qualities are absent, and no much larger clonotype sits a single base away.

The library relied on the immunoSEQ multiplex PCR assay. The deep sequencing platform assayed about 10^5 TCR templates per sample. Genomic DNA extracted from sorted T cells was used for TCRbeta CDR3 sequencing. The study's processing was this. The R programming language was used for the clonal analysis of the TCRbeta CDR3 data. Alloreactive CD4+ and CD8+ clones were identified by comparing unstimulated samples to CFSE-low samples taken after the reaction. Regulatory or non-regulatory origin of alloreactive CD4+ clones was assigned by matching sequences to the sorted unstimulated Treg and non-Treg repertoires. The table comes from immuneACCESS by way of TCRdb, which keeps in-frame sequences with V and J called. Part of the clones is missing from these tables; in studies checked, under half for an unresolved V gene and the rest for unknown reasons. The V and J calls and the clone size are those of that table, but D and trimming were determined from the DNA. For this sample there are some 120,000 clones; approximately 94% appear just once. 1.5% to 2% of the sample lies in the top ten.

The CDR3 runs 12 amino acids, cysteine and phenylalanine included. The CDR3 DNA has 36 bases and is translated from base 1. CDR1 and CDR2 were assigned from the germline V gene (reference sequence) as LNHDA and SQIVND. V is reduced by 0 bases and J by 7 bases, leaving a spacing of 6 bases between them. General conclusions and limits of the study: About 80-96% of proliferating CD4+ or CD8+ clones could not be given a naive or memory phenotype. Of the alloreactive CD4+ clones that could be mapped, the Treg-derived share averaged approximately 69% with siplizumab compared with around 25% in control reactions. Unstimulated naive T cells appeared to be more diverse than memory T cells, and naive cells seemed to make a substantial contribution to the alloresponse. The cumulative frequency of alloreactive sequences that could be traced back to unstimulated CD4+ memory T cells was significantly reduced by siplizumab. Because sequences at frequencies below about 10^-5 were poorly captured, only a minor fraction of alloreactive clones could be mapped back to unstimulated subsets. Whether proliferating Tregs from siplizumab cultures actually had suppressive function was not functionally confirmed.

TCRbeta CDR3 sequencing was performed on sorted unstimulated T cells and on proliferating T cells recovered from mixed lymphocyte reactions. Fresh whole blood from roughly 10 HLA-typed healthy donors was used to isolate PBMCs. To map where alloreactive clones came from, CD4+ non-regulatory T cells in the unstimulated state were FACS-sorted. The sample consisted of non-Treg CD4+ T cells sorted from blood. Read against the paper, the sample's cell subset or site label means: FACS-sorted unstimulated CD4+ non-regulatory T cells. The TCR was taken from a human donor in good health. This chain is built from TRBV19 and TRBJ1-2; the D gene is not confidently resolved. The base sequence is TGTGCCAGTAGTATAGACACGTCTGGCTACACCTTC. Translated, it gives CASSIDTSGYTF.